Shown below are 29 T cell receptor beta chains from a single sample sequenced in a study of blood T cell repertoires in COVID-19. TCRdb's copy holds only in-frame clones and misses some; the assay was immunoSEQ multiplex PCR. Among about 120,000 clones listed, 60% to 85% were seen once. Material: peripheral blood. These receptors were collected from a man aged 65 to 79 with acute or convalescent COVID-19.

The chain recombines TRBV9 with TRBJ1-4, with D tentatively TRBD1 (5 bases). The CDR3 has 15 residues. V shed 0 bases and J shed 4 bases, with 10 bases lying between them. Germline V gene sequence: CDR1 SGDLS, CDR2 YYNGEE. As DNA, the CDR3 is TGTGCCAGCAGCGTAGAGGGACTCAGTAATGAAAAACTGTTTTTT. It translates to CASSVEGLSNEKLFF.

The gene calls are TRBV5-6 and TRBJ1-4, with 9 bases fitting TRBD1. Germline trimming cut 2 bases from V and 6 bases from J; bases unmatched to any gene: 8. This CDR3 region has 16 residues. Per the germline V gene, CDR1 is SGHDT and CDR2 is YYEEEE. The CDR3 DNA follows: TGTGCCAGCAGCTTAAAACAGGGGGCGGAAGATGAAAAACTGTTTTTT. Translated, it gives CASSLKQGAEDEKLFF.

The V gene is TRBV5-6, the J gene TRBJ2-5, with D possibly being TRBD2 (5 bases). V lost 2 bases and J 7 bases, leaving 9 bases between the germline ends. The CDR3 has 12 residues. Germline V lookup: CDR1 SGHDT, CDR2 YYEEEE. CDR3 nucleotide sequence: TGTGCCAGCAGCTTCGACCGGGGGACCCAGTACTTC. Its translation is CASSFDRGTQYF.

This clone was detected once. The genes are TRBV5-1 and TRBJ2-7; 7 bases are a match to TRBD1. Unmatched junction bases numbered 3, after V lost 3 bases and J lost 0 bases. Germline loops: CDR1 SGHRS, CDR2 YFSETQ. This CDR3 spans 14 amino acids. CDR3 nucleotide sequence: TGCGCCAGCAGCTGGACAGGTTCCTCCTACGAGCAGTACTTC. The encoded protein is CASSWTGSSYEQYF.

Concerning this clone itself: Its ends do not fully match the called genes, so a read error is possible. The chain employs TRBV7-2 and TRBJ1-3; 9 nucleotides line up with TRBD1. This CDR3 has 13 residues. From germline, CDR1 is SGHTA and CDR2 FQGNSA. Here the CDR3 DNA reads TGTGCCAGCAGCTTACGGATTGGGACAGGGAGGCATTTT. Its protein product is CASSLRIGTGRHF. Supplemented by reference TRBV7-2 and TRBJ1-3, the full variable domain reads GAGVSQSPSNKVTEKGKDVELRCDPISGHTALYWYRQSLGQGLEFLIYFQGNSAPDKSGLPSDRFSAERTGGSVSTLTIQRTQQEDSAVYLCASSLRIGTGRHFGEGSWLTVV.

The chain recombines TRBV4-3 with TRBJ2-3; TRBD2 is a possible D gene (6 bases). Germline V lookup: CDR1 LGHNA, CDR2 YSLEER. The CDR3 spans 18 residues. The ends were cut back, 3 bases at V and 0 bases at J, with 19 bases in the middle. DNA for the CDR3: TGCGCCAGCAGCCAGGGTCCCTATGCTAGCGATAGCACAGATACGCAGTATTTT. It encodes CASSQGPYASDSTDTQYF.

This clone appeared a few times. This sequence joins TRBV2 and TRBJ1-3; tentative D call: TRBD1 (6 bases). Germline CDR1 and CDR2: SNHLY and FYNNEI. Trimming removed 2 bases from V and 1 base from J, with 9 bases in between. The CDR3 has 15 amino acids. CDR3 protein: CASSEQGMSGNTIYF. The DNA of the CDR3 is TGTGCCAGCAGTGAACAGGGGATGTCTGGAAACACCATATATTTT.

The CDR3 DNA sequence: TGCGCCAGCAGCCAAGATAGCGGCAGCAATCAGCCCCAGCATTTT. Amino acid sequence: CASSQDSGSNQPQHF. The chain is built from TRBV4-3 and TRBJ1-5; D is uncertain. The CDR3 is 15 residues long. The V gene's germline CDR1 is LGHNA and CDR2 YSLEER. V was pared by 0 bases and J by 1 base, with 7 bases between.

This chain uses TRBV7-2 with TRBJ2-5; D remains ambiguous. This CDR3 region has 13 residues. Deletions cut 2 bases from V and 5 bases from J, with 9 bases between. The germline V gene has CDR1 SGHTA and CDR2 FQGNSA. Here the CDR3 reads CASSLSQRETQYF. CDR3 DNA sequence: TGTGCCAGCAGCTTAAGTCAACGGGAGACCCAGTACTTC.

The rearrangement links TRBV4-1 to TRBJ1-1; TRBD1 matches 7 bases. CDR3 length: 15 residues. The germline V gene has CDR1 MGHRA and CDR2 YSYEKL. After removal of 1 base from V and 2 bases from J, the junction contained 4 bases not matched to a gene. The DNA for the CDR3 is TGCGCCAGCAGCCAAGGTGACAGGGCAAACACTGAAGCTTTCTTT. Translating gives CASSQGDRANTEAFF.

This clone has just a few counts. The genes are TRBV7-8 and TRBJ2-5, with 9 bases matching TRBD2. The junction had 6 bases not matched to a gene; V was cut back by 5 bases and J by 2 bases. CDR3 length: 15 residues. In germline, CDR1 is SGHVS, CDR2 FQNEAQ. The CDR3 bases are TGTGCCAGCAGCCGAGCGGGGGGTGGACAAGAGACCCAGTACTTC. Encoded protein: CASSRAGGGQETQYF.

The genes are TRBV19 and TRBJ2-2, with D possibly TRBD1 on 6 matching bases. The V gene's germline CDR1 is LNHDA and CDR2 SQIVND (reference sequence). The CDR3 extends over 14 amino acids. The germline V and J ends were trimmed by 7 bases and 2 bases, with 11 bases remaining between them. The CDR3 loop is CASNREINTGELFF. CDR3 sequence (DNA): TGTGCCAGTAACAGGGAGATCAACACCGGGGAGCTGTTTTTT.

This sequence joins TRBV5-1 and TRBJ2-5; 9 bases align to TRBD2. The germline V gene has CDR1 SGHRS and CDR2 YFSETQ. This CDR3 contains 16 residues. With V trimmed by 0 bases and J by 1 base, 4 bases remained unmatched. CDR3 sequence: CASSLGGSGGQETQYF. CDR3 coding DNA: TGCGCCAGCAGCTTGGGAGGTAGCGGGGGCCAAGAGACCCAGTACTTC.

The V and J genes are TRBV5-6 and TRBJ1-1, with D possibly being TRBD1 (6 bases). V lost 0 bases to trimming and J lost 5 bases, with 8 bases between them. The germline V gene encodes CDR1 SGHDT and CDR2 YYEEEE. This CDR3 has 13 amino acids. The CDR3 nucleotides are TGTGCCAGCAGCTTGGGCAGGGGTACTGAAGCTTTCTTT. It encodes CASSLGRGTEAFF.

This chain uses TRBV29-1 with TRBJ1-1; 8 bases fit TRBD1. The CDR3 is 12 residues long. J gave up 8 bases and V 3 bases, and 5 bases lay outside the gene matches. Germline V lookup: CDR1 SQVTM, CDR2 ANQGSEA. DNA of the CDR3: TGCAGCGTTGAGGACAGGGCGGGGGAAGCTTTCTTT. This translates into CSVEDRAGEAFF.

The chain is built from TRBV12-5 and TRBJ2-7; D uncertain. Germline loops: CDR1 LGHNT, CDR2 FRNRAP. With 0 bases removed from V and 2 bases from J, the gap between germline ends came to 8 bases. The CDR3 sequence is 14 residues long. Here the CDR3 reads CASGLVPTPYEQYF. The CDR3 DNA follows: TGTGCTAGTGGTTTGGTACCTACTCCCTACGAGCAGTACTTC.

The chain employs TRBV6-5 and TRBJ1-2; 9 bases agree with TRBD1. The CDR3 is made up of 15 amino acids. Germline V gene data show CDR1 as MNHEY and CDR2 as SVGAGI. The V and J ends lost 0 bases and 8 bases, in that order; junction bases with no gene match: 7. The CDR3 is CASSYSRDRVEGYTF. CDR3 DNA: TGTGCCAGCAGTTACTCGAGGGACAGGGTGGAAGGCTACACCTTC.

For the CDR3, the DNA is TGTGCCATCAGCGGACGACAGTACAGCATCTATGGCTACACCTTC. It encodes CAISGRQYSIYGYTF. V gene TRBV10-3 combines with J gene TRBJ1-2; a possible D gene is TRBD1 (5 bases). Per the germline V gene, CDR1 is ENHRY and CDR2 is SYGVKD. This CDR3 spans 15 amino acids. V lost 6 bases and J lost 4, with 18 bases in between.

J is TRBJ1-2 and V is TRBV6-5, with no clear D. Germline V lookup: CDR1 MNHEY, CDR2 SVGAGI. The CDR3 runs 13 residues. The V end was cut by 5 bases, the J end by 7 bases, with 14 bases between. The CDR3 DNA is TGTGCCAGCAGTCCCCCGGGAGTCATTGGCTACACCTTC. Its translation is CASSPPGVIGYTF.

The CDR3 sequence is CASSWTNSGGFPYEQYF. CDR3 nucleotide sequence: TGTGCCAGCAGCTGGACGAACAGCGGGGGGTTTCCTTACGAGCAGTACTTC. The V call is TRBV5-6, the J call TRBJ2-7; 9 bases align to TRBD2. Germline-derived CDR1 and CDR2 are SGHDT and YYEEEE. J gave up 4 bases and V 3 bases, and 14 bases lay outside the gene matches. This CDR3 contains 17 residues.

V gene TRBV25-1 combines with J gene TRBJ1-3; 8 bases match TRBD1. J gave up 8 bases and V 1 base, and 7 bases lay outside the gene matches. CDR3 size: 15 residues. Germline V gene sequence: CDR1 MGHDK, CDR2 SYGVNS. The CDR3 sequence is CASSESRTGSDTIYF. In DNA, the CDR3 is TGTGCCAGCAGTGAATCACGGACAGGGTCAGACACCATATATTTT. Full variable domain (remainder filled in from reference TRBV25-1 and TRBJ1-3): EADIYQTPRYLVIGTGKKITLECSQTMGHDKMYWYQQDPGMELHLIHYSYGVNSTEKGDLSSESTVSRIRTEHFPLTLESARPSHTSQYLCASSESRTGSDTIYFGEGSWLTVV.

There are a few counts of this clone. The rearrangement joins TRBV7-2 to TRBJ1-5; 7 nucleotides match TRBD1. CDR1 is SGHTA, CDR2 FQGNSA, per germline. The junction had 8 bases not matched to a gene; V was cut back by 1 base and J by 5 bases. The CDR3 extends over 16 amino acids. The CDR3 sequence: CASSLDDRAVYQPQHF. The CDR3 DNA is TGTGCCAGCAGCTTAGACGACAGGGCCGTTTATCAGCCCCAGCATTTT.

The chain combines TRBV11-3 with TRBJ1-4; 9 nucleotides agree with TRBD1. With 4 bases clipped from V and 7 bases from J, the junction kept 7 bases outside the gene matches. The CDR3 extends over 15 amino acids. Germline lookup yields CDR1 SGHNT and CDR2 YENEEA. CDR3 sequence (DNA): TGTGCCAGCAGCTCGGCCGGGACAGGGCCTGAAAAACTGTTTTTT. This sequence encodes CASSSAGTGPEKLFF. The variable domain in full, completed from reference TRBV11-3 and TRBJ1-4, reads EAGVVQSPRYKIIEKKQPVAFWCNPISGHNTLYWYLQNLGQGPELLIRYENEEAVDDSQLPKDRFSAERLKGVDSTLKIQPAELGDSAVYLCASSSAGTGPEKLFFGSGTQLSVL.

This clone was recorded once. The V gene is TRBV12-3 or TRBV12-4, the J gene TRBJ1-5; 7 bases are a match to TRBD1. Unmatched junction bases numbered 5, after V lost 6 bases and J lost 6 bases. The CDR3 is 13 amino acids. For the CDR3, the DNA is TGTGCCAGCAGCAGACAGGGTTTTCAGCCCCAGCATTTT. As protein: CASSRQGFQPQHF.

The genes are TRBV18 and TRBJ1-2; a weak D match, TRBD1 (5 bases). This CDR3 comprises 14 residues. V was cut by 3 bases and J by 3 bases, with 11 bases left in between. The germline V gene encodes CDR1 KGHSH and CDR2 LQKENI. The CDR3: CASSPAGGYYGYTF. In nucleotides, the CDR3 is TGTGCCAGCTCACCTGCCGGGGGATACTATGGCTACACCTTC.

This chain links TRBV12-3 or TRBV12-4 with TRBJ2-3; possibly TRBD2 for D (6 bases). V lost 7 bases and J 5 bases, leaving 13 bases between the germline ends. This CDR3 comprises 13 residues. CDR3: CASNPHGGDTQYF. DNA of the CDR3: TGTGCCAGCAATCCTCACGGGGGAGATACGCAGTATTTT.

The chain has TRBV5-4 and TRBJ2-7; 11 bases agree with TRBD2. CDR3 length: 18 residues. The germline gives CDR1 SGHNT, CDR2 YYREEE (reference sequence). J lost 0 bases, V lost 4 bases, and 12 bases had no gene match. CDR3 in amino acids: CASSPFPGLAVRSYEQYF. CDR3 nucleotide sequence: TGTGCCAGCAGCCCCTTCCCGGGACTAGCGGTCCGCTCCTACGAGCAGTACTTC.

The chain has TRBV28 and TRBJ1-5; TRBD1 aligns across 7 bases. The CDR3 contains 16 residues. V was clipped by 11 bases and J by 0 bases; unmatched bases: 13. Germline CDR1 MDHEN, CDR2 SYDVKM. The CDR3 bases are TGTGCCGCAGCAGGGTCCAGGGGGATTAGCAATCAGCCCCAGCATTTT. This codes for CAAAGSRGISNQPQHF.

V gene TRBV14 combines with J gene TRBJ2-1; TRBD2 is a possible D gene (6 bases). Germline lookup yields CDR1 SGHDN and CDR2 FVKESK. This CDR3 has 16 residues. The V end lost 1 base, the J end lost 4 bases, and 14 bases lay between the germline ends. The CDR3 is CASSQVGGRLYNEQFF. The CDR3 DNA sequence: TGTGCCAGCAGCCAAGTTGGAGGGCGACTTTACAATGAGCAGTTCTTC.